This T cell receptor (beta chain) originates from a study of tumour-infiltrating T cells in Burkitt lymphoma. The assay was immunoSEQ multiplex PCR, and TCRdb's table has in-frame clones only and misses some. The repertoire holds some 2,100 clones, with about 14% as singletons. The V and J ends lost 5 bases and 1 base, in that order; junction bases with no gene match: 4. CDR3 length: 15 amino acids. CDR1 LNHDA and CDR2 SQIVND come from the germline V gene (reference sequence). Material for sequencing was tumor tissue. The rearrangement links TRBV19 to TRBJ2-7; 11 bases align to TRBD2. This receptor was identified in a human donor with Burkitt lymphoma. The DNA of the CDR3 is TGTGCCAGTAGTCCTCGGACTAGCGGGTCCTACGAGCAGTACTTC. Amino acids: CASSPRTSGSYEQYF.